Listed below are T cell receptor beta chains from one sample, sequenced in a study of technical replicates of blood from a few donors. Data came from immunoSEQ multiplex PCR; TCRdb stores just in-frame clones and leaves some out. The sample consists of approximately 79,000 clones, 91% of them appearing once. Material: T cells isolated from PBMCs. The receptors here all came from a human donor in good health. Each CDR3 is given with its conserved first and last residue. The order of the fields is clone size, J gene, D gene, V gene, CDR3 DNA, CDR3 protein. A D gene is named only where the DNA matches it firmly. Expanded clones get a size class; other rows say once, few or many, or leave the size out.

.	TRBJ1-4	.	TRBV5-1	TGCGCCAGCAGCTTAAACAGGGCAACTAATGAAAAACTGTTTTTT	CASSLNRATNEKLFF
.	TRBJ1-2	.	TRBV28	TGTGCCAGCAGTTTACCGTTGACACTAGCTTATGGCTACACCTTC	CASSLPLTLAYGYTF
.	TRBJ2-7	TRBD1	TRBV11-2	TGTGCCAGCAGCTTAGGAGGGGGCTCCGAGCAGTACTTC	CASSLGGGSEQYF
.	TRBJ2-2	.	TRBV6-1	TGTGCCAGCAGTGAAGTCGGGAGCGGGAACACCGGGGAGCTGTTTTTT	CASSEVGSGNTGELFF
.	TRBJ2-1	TRBD2	TRBV4-3	TGCGCCAGCAGCTCTGGACTAGCGGTCTACAATGAGCAGTTCTTC	CASSSGLAVYNEQFF
.	TRBJ2-7	TRBD1	TRBV19	TGTGCCAGTAGTACTGGACAGGGCTCACCCCAGCAGTACTTC	CASSTGQGSPQQYF
.	TRBJ2-7	.	TRBV13	TGTGCCAGCAGCTTAGGCCAAGGAGCCCAATACGAGCAGTACTTC	CASSLGQGAQYEQYF
.	TRBJ1-1	TRBD1	TRBV19	TGTGCCAGTAGTTTATCGACAGGGGGCTTCACTGAAGCTTTCTTT	CASSLSTGGFTEAFF
.	TRBJ2-5	TRBD1	TRBV6-5	TGTGCCAGCAGTCCCGCGGGGACAGGGTTAGAGACCCAGTACTTC	CASSPAGTGLETQYF
.	TRBJ2-2	.	TRBV27	TGTGCCAGCACCTTTAGACGGACTACCGACGGGGAGCTGTTTTTT	CASTFRRTTDGELFF
once	TRBJ2-7	TRBD2	TRBV28	TGTGCCAGCACAACTAGCGCTAAGACCTACGAGCAGTACTTC	CASTTSAKTYEQYF
.	TRBJ2-7	TRBD1	TRBV28	TGTGCCAGCAGTTTTATGACAGGGGGGGACGAGCAGTACTTC	CASSFMTGGDEQYF
.	TRBJ2-7	.	TRBV5-1	TGCGCCAGCAGCTTGGAACCGAATCTAAGTGAGCAGTACTTC	CASSLEPNLSEQYF
once	TRBJ2-7	.	TRBV20-1	TGCAGTGTGGAGTTCGGATACGAGCAGTACTTC	CSVEFGYEQYF
.	TRBJ2-1	TRBD1	TRBV7-9	TGTGCCAGCAGGTGGACAGGGGAACCTGAGCAGTTCTTC	CASRWTGEPEQFF
.	TRBJ2-7	TRBD2	TRBV18	TGTGCCAGCTCACCAACAACCCAGAGCGGGAGGGCCTTGGGGTACTTC	CASSPTTQSGRALGYF
.	TRBJ1-1	.	TRBV30	TGTGCCTGGAGTGCGCAGGGTTCAACTGAAGCTTTCTTT	CAWSAQGSTEAFF
.	TRBJ1-2	.	TRBV11-2	TGTGCCAGCAGGTGGACAGACAGTTATGGCTACACCTTC	CASRWTDSYGYTF
.	TRBJ1-2	.	TRBV30	TGTGCCTGGACCCCAAAATTAGGGGCAGAAACGAGCTATGGCTACACCTTC	CAWTPKLGAETSYGYTF
.	TRBJ1-1	.	TRBV12-2	TGTGCAAGTCGCTTAGAAACGTGGACACAGAACACTGAAGCTTTCTTT	CASRLETWTQNTEAFF
.	TRBJ2-7	.	TRBV28	TGTGCCAGCAGTCGGGGACACTACGAGCAGTACTTC	CASSRGHYEQYF
.	TRBJ1-1	.	TRBV20-1	TGCAGTGCTAGAGATAGAGGGGGAGCTTTCTTT	CSARDRGGAFF
.	TRBJ1-1	.	TRBV2	TGTGCCAGCAGTGAAGCGCTTAGGGGCGGCACTGAAGCTTTCTTT	CASSEALRGGTEAFF
.	TRBJ2-3	.	TRBV6-4	TGTGCCAGCAGTGGACGACATTCCTTGGTCGATACGCAGTATTTT	CASSGRHSLVDTQYF